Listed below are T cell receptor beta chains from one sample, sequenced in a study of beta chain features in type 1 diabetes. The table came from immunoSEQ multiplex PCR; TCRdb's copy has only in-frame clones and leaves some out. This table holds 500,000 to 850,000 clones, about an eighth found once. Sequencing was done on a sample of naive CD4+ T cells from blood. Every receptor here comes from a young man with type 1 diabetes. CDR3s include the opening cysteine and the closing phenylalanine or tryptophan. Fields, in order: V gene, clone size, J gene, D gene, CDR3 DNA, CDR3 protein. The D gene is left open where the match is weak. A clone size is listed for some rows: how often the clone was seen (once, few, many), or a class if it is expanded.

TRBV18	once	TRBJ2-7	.	TGTGCCAGCTCACCGCAAGGCTCCTACGAGCAGTACTTC	CASSPQGSYEQYF
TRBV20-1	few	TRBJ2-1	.	TGCAGTGGGGGACGGCACAATGAGCAGTTCTTC	CSGGRHNEQFF
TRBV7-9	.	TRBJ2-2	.	TGTGCCAGCAGCTTAAATCTCCCCGGGGAGCTGTTTTTT	CASSLNLPGELFF
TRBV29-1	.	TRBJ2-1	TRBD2	TGCAGCGTCTATAGGACTAGCGGGGACCACTACAATGAGCAGTTCTTC	CSVYRTSGDHYNEQFF
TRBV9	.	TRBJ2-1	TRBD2	TGTGCCAGCAGCGAAGTGGTAGCGGGAGGGCCTGGGTCGGACAGCAATGAGCAGTTCTTC	CASSEVVAGGPGSDSNEQFF
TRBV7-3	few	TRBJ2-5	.	TGTGCCAGCAGCTTAACGTTGTCTAACACCCAGTACTTC	CASSLTLSNTQYF
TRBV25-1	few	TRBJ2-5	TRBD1	TGTGCCAGCAGTGGGGGGACAGGGTTGGAGACCCAGTACTTC	CASSGGTGLETQYF
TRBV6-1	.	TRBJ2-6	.	TGTGCCAGCAGTCCTTCGGGGGCTGGGGCCAACGTCCTGACTTTC	CASSPSGAGANVLTF
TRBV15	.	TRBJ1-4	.	TGTGCCACCAGCAGAGACCCAGGGGCGGGTGAAAAACTGTTTTTT	CATSRDPGAGEKLFF
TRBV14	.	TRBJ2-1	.	TGTGCCAGCAGCCAAGTGTACAATGAGCAGTTCTTC	CASSQVYNEQFF
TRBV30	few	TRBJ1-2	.	TGTGCCTGGAGTTACCAAACACTCCCCGACGGTAACACCTTC	CAWSYQTLPDGNTF
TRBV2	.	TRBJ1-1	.	TGTGCCAGCATGGTCGCCATGAACACTGAAGCTTTCTTT	CASMVAMNTEAFF
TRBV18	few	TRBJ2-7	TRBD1	TGTGCCAGCTCGCGGGACAGGGTCGAGCAGTACTTC	CASSRDRVEQYF
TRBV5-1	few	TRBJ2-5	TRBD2	TGCGCCAGCAGCTTGTCTCAGGGAGGGGAGACCCAGTACTTC	CASSLSQGGETQYF
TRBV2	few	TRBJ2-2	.	TGTGCCAGCAGGTGGGGTGCGAACACCGGGGAGCTGTTTTTT	CASRWGANTGELFF
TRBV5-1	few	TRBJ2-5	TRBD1	TGCGCCAGCAGCTTATTAACAGGGGCTAGCCAAGAGACCCAGTACTTC	CASSLLTGASQETQYF
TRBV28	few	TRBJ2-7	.	TGTGCCAGTCTACCCAGAGGGTTCTACGAGCAGTACTTC	CASLPRGFYEQYF
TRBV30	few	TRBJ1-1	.	TGTGCTCAAGGGAGCAGGGAAGGGTACACTGAAGCTTTCTTT	CAQGSREGYTEAFF
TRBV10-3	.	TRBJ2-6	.	TGTGCCATCAGTGACAAGAATCGGGAATCTGGGGCCAACGTCCTGACTTTC	CAISDKNRESGANVLTF
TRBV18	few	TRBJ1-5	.	TGTGCCAGCTCACCAACCGACACCCGGAATCAGCCCCAGCATTTT	CASSPTDTRNQPQHF
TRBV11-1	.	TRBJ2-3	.	TGTGCCAGCAGCCCCGGGCCAGATACGCAGTATTTT	CASSPGPDTQYF
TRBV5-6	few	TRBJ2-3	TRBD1	TGTGCCAGCAGCTGGGACAGGGCAAGCGTAGCGCAGTATTTT	CASSWDRASVAQYF
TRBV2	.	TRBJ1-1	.	TGTGCCAGCAGTGGCACGGGATTCACTGAAGCTTTCTTT	CASSGTGFTEAFF
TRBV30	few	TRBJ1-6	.	TGTGCCTGGAGGAAGGAGTATAATTCACCCCTCCACTTT	CAWRKEYNSPLHF
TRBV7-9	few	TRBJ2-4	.	TGTGCCAGCAGCTTAGATTACAGACCACTAGCCAAAAACATTCAGTACTTC	CASSLDYRPLAKNIQYF
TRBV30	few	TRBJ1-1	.	TGTGCCTGGAGTGCGGGACAGAACACTGAAGCTTTCTTT	CAWSAGQNTEAFF
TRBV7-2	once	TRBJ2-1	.	TGTGCCAGCAGCTTAAGGGGCGTGGAATACAATGAGCAGTTCTTC	CASSLRGVEYNEQFF
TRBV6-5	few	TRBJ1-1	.	TGTGCCAGCAGTCCTAAGCGGAACACTGAAGCTTTCTTT	CASSPKRNTEAFF
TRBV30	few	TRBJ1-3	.	TGTGCCTGGAGTCGGGCTGGAAACACCATATATTTT	CAWSRAGNTIYF
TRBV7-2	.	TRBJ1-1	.	TGTGCCAGCAGCTTAGGCCCTAACATGAACACTGAAGCTTTCTTT	CASSLGPNMNTEAFF
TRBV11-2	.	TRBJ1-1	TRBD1	TGTGCCAGCAGCTTAGCCGTGGACAGGGTAACTGAAGCTTTCTTT	CASSLAVDRVTEAFF
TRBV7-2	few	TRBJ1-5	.	TGTGCCAGCAGCTTGTCTGTCGATCAGCCCCAGCATTTT	CASSLSVDQPQHF
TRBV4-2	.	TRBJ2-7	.	TGTGCCAGCAGCCAAGCCCGGGACACCACCTACGAGCAGTACTTC	CASSQARDTTYEQYF
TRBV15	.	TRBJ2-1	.	TGTGCCACCAGCAGAGTAATAGCGGCACCGAATGAGCAGTTCTTC	CATSRVIAAPNEQFF
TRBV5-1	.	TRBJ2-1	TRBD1	TGCGCCAGCAGCCAAGGGACAGGGTACAATGAGCAGTTCTTC	CASSQGTGYNEQFF
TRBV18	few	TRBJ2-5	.	TGTGCCAGCTCACCGAGTGGGGAGACCCAGTACTTC	CASSPSGETQYF
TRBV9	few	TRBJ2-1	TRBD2	TGTGCCAGCAGCGTCGCCGGGACTATTCCGGATGAGCAGTTCTTC	CASSVAGTIPDEQFF